The rows below give T cell receptor beta chains drawn from one sample of a study of blood T cells in healthy people across ages. TCRdb recomputed calls from the 5' RACE reads with MiXCR, one row per CDR3 protein. The sample shows 1.5 million to 2 million distinct CDR3 sequences, 28% of them seen only once. The sample was blood. The source is a woman aged 25 to 39 in good health. Both conserved end residues are trimmed from each CDR3. Clone sizes are given selectively: once, few, many, or a class where the clone is expanded.

clone_size: NA
cdr3_length: 15
v_call: TRBV12-3/TRBV12-4
cdr3_aa: ASSFGRGGGKYNEQF

clone_size: few
cdr3_length: 14
v_call: TRBV14
cdr3_aa: ASSILGNANTGELF

clone_size: few
cdr3_length: 12
v_call: TRBV12-3/TRBV12-4
cdr3_aa: ASSWTGGDTEAF

clone_size: few
cdr3_length: 11
v_call: TRBV12-3/TRBV12-4
cdr3_aa: ASSFRDADTQY

clone_size: NA
cdr3_length: 17
v_call: TRBV9
cdr3_aa: ASSVRARLQGSGANVLT

clone_size: NA
cdr3_length: 13
v_call: TRBV2
cdr3_aa: ASGRDRGVIGELF

clone_size: NA
cdr3_length: 13
v_call: TRBV6-5
cdr3_aa: ASRRGGRIPYEQY

clone_size: NA
cdr3_length: 12
v_call: TRBV29-1
cdr3_aa: SALGYSLADTQY

clone_size: many
cdr3_length: 12
v_call: TRBV28
cdr3_aa: ASSLIGSRYEQY

clone_size: many
cdr3_length: 13
v_call: TRBV4-1
cdr3_aa: ASSPTGTGVYEQY

clone_size: once
cdr3_length: 10
v_call: TRBV20-1
cdr3_aa: SAAGTRWEQY

clone_size: many
cdr3_length: 14
v_call: TRBV7-2
cdr3_aa: ASSPGIAGGADTQY

clone_size: many
cdr3_length: 13
v_call: TRBV12-3/TRBV12-4
cdr3_aa: ASSFLASSYNEQF

clone_size: many
cdr3_length: 13
v_call: TRBV7-3
cdr3_aa: ASSRASGPTDTQY